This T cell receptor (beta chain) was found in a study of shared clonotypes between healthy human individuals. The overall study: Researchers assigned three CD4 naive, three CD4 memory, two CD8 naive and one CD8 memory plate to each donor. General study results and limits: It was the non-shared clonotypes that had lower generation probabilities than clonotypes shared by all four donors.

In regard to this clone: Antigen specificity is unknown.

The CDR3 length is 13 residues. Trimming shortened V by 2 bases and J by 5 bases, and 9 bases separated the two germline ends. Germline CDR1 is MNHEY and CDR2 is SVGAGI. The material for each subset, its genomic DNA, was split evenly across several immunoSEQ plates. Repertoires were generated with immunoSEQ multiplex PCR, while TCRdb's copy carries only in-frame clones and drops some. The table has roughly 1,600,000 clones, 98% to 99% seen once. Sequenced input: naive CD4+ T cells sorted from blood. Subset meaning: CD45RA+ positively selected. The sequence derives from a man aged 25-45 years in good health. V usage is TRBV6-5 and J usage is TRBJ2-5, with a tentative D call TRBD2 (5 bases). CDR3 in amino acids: CASSYASRETQYF. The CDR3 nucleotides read TGTGCCAGCAGTTACGCTAGCAGGGAGACCCAGTACTTC.